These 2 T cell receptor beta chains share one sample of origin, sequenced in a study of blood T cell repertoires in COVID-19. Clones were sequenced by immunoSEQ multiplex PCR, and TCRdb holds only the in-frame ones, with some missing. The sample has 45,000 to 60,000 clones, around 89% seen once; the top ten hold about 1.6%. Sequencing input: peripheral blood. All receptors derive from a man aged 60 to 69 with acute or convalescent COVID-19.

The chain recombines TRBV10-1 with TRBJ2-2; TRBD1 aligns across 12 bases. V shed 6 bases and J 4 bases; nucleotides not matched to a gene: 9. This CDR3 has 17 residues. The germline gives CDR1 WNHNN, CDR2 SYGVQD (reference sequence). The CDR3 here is CASSDRDRGQGTGELFF. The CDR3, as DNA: TGCGCCAGCAGCGACCGGGACAGGGGGCAGGGCACCGGGGAGCTGTTTTTT.

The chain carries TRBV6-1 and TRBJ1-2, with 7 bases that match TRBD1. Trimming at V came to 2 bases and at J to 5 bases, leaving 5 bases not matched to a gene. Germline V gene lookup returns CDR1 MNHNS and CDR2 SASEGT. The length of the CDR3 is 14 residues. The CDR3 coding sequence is TGTGCCAGCAGTGAATCGCCAGGGGGATATGGCTACACCTTC. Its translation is CASSESPGGYGYTF.